This is a list of T cell receptor beta chains from one sample in a study of OX40 agonist ivuxolimab in advanced cancers. The repertoire was sequenced with immunoSEQ multiplex PCR; TCRdb's copy has only in-frame clones and lacks some. Among approximately 70,000 clones, around 90% were seen once, and the ten largest hold 0.44%. Specimen: CD4+ or CD8+ T cells sorted from blood, collected in a trial of the OX40 agonist ivuxolimab. The receptor set was obtained from an adult with an advanced solid tumor such as melanoma, head and neck, liver or kidney cancer. The CDR3 runs from the conserved cysteine through the conserved F or W. A D gene is named only where the DNA matches it firmly. Clone size is stated in some rows and not others, as once, few, many or a class when expanded.

v_gene: TRBV12-5; d_gene: -; j_gene: TRBJ1-2; abundance: -; CDR3nt: TGTGCTAGTGGTTTGGAGCAGGGACTTGTCTATGGCTACACCTTC; CDR3aa: CASGLEQGLVYGYTF
v_gene: TRBV4-3; d_gene: TRBD1; j_gene: TRBJ2-5; abundance: -; CDR3nt: TGCGCCAGCAGCCAAGATTGGCAGGGGGCGAGGGAGCAGTACTTC; CDR3aa: CASSQDWQGAREQYF
v_gene: TRBV6-1; d_gene: TRBD2; j_gene: TRBJ2-7; abundance: few; CDR3nt: TGTGCCAGCAGATTATGGACTAGCGGAACCTACGAGCAGTACTTC; CDR3aa: CASRLWTSGTYEQYF
v_gene: TRBV10-2; d_gene: -; j_gene: TRBJ1-6; abundance: -; CDR3nt: TGCGCCAGCAGAAGCGACAGACGTTCACCCCTCCACTTT; CDR3aa: CASRSDRRSPLHF
v_gene: TRBV28; d_gene: -; j_gene: TRBJ2-1; abundance: -; CDR3nt: TGTGCCAGCAGTTCCCAAAATGAGCAGTTCTTC; CDR3aa: CASSSQNEQFF
v_gene: TRBV27; d_gene: -; j_gene: TRBJ2-1; abundance: -; CDR3nt: TGTGCCAGCAGTCGACTAGGATGGGTCAATGAGCAGTTCTTC; CDR3aa: CASSRLGWVNEQFF
v_gene: TRBV11-3; d_gene: -; j_gene: TRBJ2-1; abundance: few; CDR3nt: TGTGCCAGCACTCCTCGGGCGAGCTCCTACAATGAGCAGTTCTTC; CDR3aa: CASTPRASSYNEQFF
v_gene: TRBV28; d_gene: -; j_gene: TRBJ2-1; abundance: -; CDR3nt: TGTGCCAGCACTCCTTGGGCAATCAATGAGCAGTTCTTC; CDR3aa: CASTPWAINEQFF
v_gene: TRBV29-1; d_gene: TRBD2; j_gene: TRBJ2-5; abundance: -; CDR3nt: TGCAGCGCCACGGGGGGCGGGAGGGGATTTAGCGAGACCCAGTACTTC; CDR3aa: CSATGGGRGFSETQYF
v_gene: TRBV28; d_gene: -; j_gene: TRBJ1-2; abundance: -; CDR3nt: TGTGCCAGCAGTCTTTCGATCACCCACTATGGCTACACCTTC; CDR3aa: CASSLSITHYGYTF
v_gene: TRBV29-1; d_gene: -; j_gene: TRBJ2-6; abundance: -; CDR3nt: TGCAGCGTTGCCCAGGGGAAACCGTCTGGGGCCAACGTCCTGACTTTC; CDR3aa: CSVAQGKPSGANVLTF
v_gene: TRBV6-5; d_gene: TRBD1; j_gene: TRBJ2-3; abundance: -; CDR3nt: TGTGCCAGCAGCCGGACAGGGGGCGAAGATACGCAGTATTTT; CDR3aa: CASSRTGGEDTQYF
v_gene: TRBV27; d_gene: TRBD1; j_gene: TRBJ2-1; abundance: -; CDR3nt: TGTGCCAGCAGTCTCCGGGACAGGCAGTTCTTC; CDR3aa: CASSLRDRQFF
v_gene: TRBV7-2; d_gene: TRBD2; j_gene: TRBJ2-2; abundance: -; CDR3nt: TGTGCCAGCAGCACCGGACTAGCGGGGGGCACCGGGGAGCTGTTTTTT; CDR3aa: CASSTGLAGGTGELFF
v_gene: TRBV7-2; d_gene: -; j_gene: TRBJ2-2; abundance: once; CDR3nt: TGTGCCAGCAGCTCAGACCTAATCGGCGGGGAGCTGTTTTTT; CDR3aa: CASSSDLIGGELFF
v_gene: TRBV9; d_gene: TRBD2; j_gene: TRBJ2-5; abundance: -; CDR3nt: TGTGCCAGCAGCGCGGGGGGAATAGCTTCAGAGACCCAGTACTTC; CDR3aa: CASSAGGIASETQYF
v_gene: TRBV19; d_gene: TRBD1; j_gene: TRBJ2-7; abundance: -; CDR3nt: TGTGCCAGTAGTTTTGGGACAGGGCGATCCTACGAGCAGTACTTC; CDR3aa: CASSFGTGRSYEQYF
v_gene: TRBV11-3; d_gene: -; j_gene: TRBJ2-2; abundance: -; CDR3nt: TGTGCCAGCAGGGATGGACCCGGGGAGCTGTTTTTT; CDR3aa: CASRDGPGELFF
v_gene: TRBV29-1; d_gene: -; j_gene: TRBJ2-7; abundance: -; CDR3nt: TGCAGCGTTGAAGATCCCGGAGGGAGCTCCTACGAGCAGTACTTC; CDR3aa: CSVEDPGGSSYEQYF
v_gene: TRBV18; d_gene: -; j_gene: TRBJ1-1; abundance: -; CDR3nt: TGTGCCAGCTCACCAGGGAACACTGAAGCTTTCTTT; CDR3aa: CASSPGNTEAFF
v_gene: TRBV7-9; d_gene: -; j_gene: TRBJ1-1; abundance: -; CDR3nt: TGTGCCAGCAGCGTAACCAGGGGCAGCACTGAAGCTTTCTTT; CDR3aa: CASSVTRGSTEAFF
v_gene: TRBV19; d_gene: -; j_gene: TRBJ2-7; abundance: -; CDR3nt: TGTGCCAGTAGTATAGGCGCAAGGACGGGTAGAAGGGGCTACGAGCAGTACTTC; CDR3aa: CASSIGARTGRRGYEQYF
v_gene: TRBV18; d_gene: -; j_gene: TRBJ1-5; abundance: -; CDR3nt: TGTGCCAGCTCACCCCTCGGACACAATCAGCCCCAGCATTTT; CDR3aa: CASSPLGHNQPQHF
v_gene: TRBV7-2; d_gene: TRBD2; j_gene: TRBJ2-5; abundance: -; CDR3nt: TGTGCCAGCAGCTTAGCGGGGACTAGCTGGGAGACCCAGTACTTC; CDR3aa: CASSLAGTSWETQYF
v_gene: TRBV9; d_gene: TRBD1; j_gene: TRBJ1-3; abundance: -; CDR3nt: TGTGCCAGCGACAGGGGGCGAGAGACCTCTGGAAACACCATATATTTT; CDR3aa: CASDRGRETSGNTIYF